What follows are 17 T cell receptor beta chains derived from one specimen sequenced in a study of early T cells in non-severe SARS-CoV-2 infection. TCRdb reprocessed the 5' RACE reads with MiXCR, giving one entry per CDR3 protein. The repertoire consists of approximately 56,000 distinct CDR3 sequences, with about 14% occurring once and the leading ten covering about 4%. This specimen was whole blood, taken at baseline. The receptors come from an adult who was a healthcare worker with PCR-confirmed SARS-CoV-2 infection or an uninfected control (not recorded which).

This clonotype appeared many times. The chain recombines TRBV29-1 with TRBJ1-2, with TRBD1 matching 10 bases. The junction had 9 bases not matched to a gene; V was cut back by 7 bases and J by 4 bases. The CDR3 spans 14 residues. CDR1 and CDR2 from the germline V gene are SQVTM and ANQGSEA. The CDR3 DNA sequence: TGCAGCGCAGAGCGGGACAGGGGCAGCTATGGCTACACCTTC. This encodes CSAERDRGSYGYTF.

The V gene is TRBV7-6, the J gene TRBJ2-7; D remains ambiguous. From germline, CDR1 is SGHVS and CDR2 FNYEAQ. The CDR3 is 14 residues long. The ends were cut back, 5 bases at V and 6 bases at J, with 17 bases in the middle. CDR3 sequence (DNA): TGTGCCAGCAGCCCAAGGCCCACGGCCCCCGAGCAGTACTTC. It codes for CASSPRPTAPEQYF.

The chain is built from TRBV5-1 and TRBJ1-1, with 8 bases that match TRBD1. J gave up 7 bases and V 3 bases, and 8 bases lay outside the gene matches. Germline lookup yields CDR1 SGHRS and CDR2 YFSETQ. The CDR3 spans 14 residues. The CDR3 loop is CASSSQGAGYEAFF. CDR3 nucleotide sequence: TGCGCCAGCAGCTCGCAGGGGGCAGGCTATGAAGCTTTCTTT.

The sample holds a few counts of this clonotype. The V and J genes are TRBV12-3 or TRBV12-4 and TRBJ2-3, with 12 bases lining up with TRBD2. J gave up 0 bases and V 6 bases, and 7 bases lay outside the gene matches. This CDR3 has 17 amino acids. This CDR3 reads CASSGLAGQHSTDTQYF. DNA for the CDR3: TGTGCCAGCAGCGGACTAGCGGGACAACATAGCACAGATACGCAGTATTTT.

This clonotype was observed a handful of times. The chain recombines TRBV7-8 with TRBJ2-7, with 9 positions matching TRBD1. Germline-derived CDR1 and CDR2 are SGHVS and FQNEAQ. The CDR3 covers 15 residues. Germline trimming cut 6 bases from V and 1 base from J; bases unmatched to any gene: 7. The CDR3 loop is CASRLGQGASYEQYF. The CDR3 DNA reads as TGTGCCAGCAGACTGGGACAGGGCGCTTCCTACGAGCAGTACTTC.

This chain links TRBV6-1 with TRBJ2-2; TRBD2 matches at 8 bases. The CDR3 runs 12 residues. Trimming removed 11 bases from V and 6 bases from J; junction bases left unmatched: 5. Germline-derived CDR1 and CDR2 are MNHNS and SASEGT. This CDR3 reads CASAGGAGELFF. CDR3 bases: TGTGCCTCCGCGGGGGGCGCCGGGGAGCTGTTTTTT.

This clonotype occurred many times. The chain employs TRBV7-3 and TRBJ2-2; tentatively, D is TRBD2 (5 bases). The CDR3 is made up of 13 amino acids. Germline V gene sequence: CDR1 SGHTA, CDR2 FQGTGA. V gave up 6 bases and J gave up 5 bases, with 10 bases separating them. The CDR3 protein is CASRQRVTGELFF. As DNA, the CDR3 is TGTGCCAGCAGGCAGAGGGTAACCGGGGAGCTGTTTTTT. The variable domain in full, completed from reference TRBV7-3 and TRBJ2-2, reads GAGVSQTPSNKVTEKGKYVELRCDPISGHTALYWYRQSLGQGPEFLIYFQGTGAADDSGLPNDRFFAVRPEGSVSTLKIQRTERGDSAVYLCASRQRVTGELFFGEGSRLTVL.

The chain employs TRBV3-1 and TRBJ2-1; D is unclear. The CDR3 contains 13 residues. The germline V gene encodes CDR1 LGHDT and CDR2 YNNKEL (reference sequence). V was pared by 6 bases and J by 5 bases, with 11 bases between. The DNA for the CDR3 is TGTGCCAGCAGGGGCTGGGGAAACAATGAGCAGTTCTTC. It specifies CASRGWGNNEQFF.

There are a few counts of this clonotype. The chain combines TRBV3-1 with TRBJ2-1, with 9 positions matching TRBD2. Trimming removed 4 bases from V and 1 base from J; junction bases left unmatched: 8. CDR1 is LGHDT, CDR2 YNNKEL, per germline (reference sequence). The CDR3 runs 17 residues. Written as DNA, the CDR3 is TGTGCCAGCAGCCTAGCGGGAGTTACTATATCCTACAATGAGCAGTTCTTC. Translating it yields CASSLAGVTISYNEQFF.

The chain links TRBV20-1 to TRBJ2-1; TRBD2 matches at 8 bases. This CDR3 spans 15 amino acids. The V gene's germline CDR1 is DFQATT and CDR2 SNEGSKA (reference sequence). Trimming removed 0 bases from V and 9 bases from J; junction bases left unmatched: 10. CDR3 residues: CSARDAGGGDSEQFF. The CDR3 DNA follows: TGCAGTGCTAGAGATGCGGGAGGCGGTGATTCTGAGCAGTTCTTC.

V usage is TRBV21-1 and J usage is TRBJ1-1. TRBV21-1 is a pseudogene locus. CDR3 length: 11 amino acids. Here the CDR3 reads CASSTDTEAFF. The CDR3 region has the DNA TGTGCCAGCAGCACGGACACTGAAGCTTTCTTT.

The sample holds many counts of this clonotype. The chain recombines TRBV10-2 with TRBJ1-6; D is unresolved. Per germline, CDR1 WSHSY and CDR2 SAAADI. This CDR3 is built from 12 residues. V gave up 5 bases and J gave up 8 bases, with 7 bases separating them. The CDR3 DNA follows: TGCGCCAGCAGTATGGGCGATTCACCCCTCCACTTT. This translates into CASSMGDSPLHF.

The table lists this clonotype with many counts. The chain links TRBV30 to TRBJ1-1; tentatively, D is TRBD1 (6 bases). The CDR3 consists of 14 residues. V was cut by 0 bases and J by 2 bases, with 10 bases left in between. Germline CDR1 and CDR2: GTSNPN and SVGIG (reference sequence). Here the CDR3 reads CAWSVGGANTEAFF. CDR3 nucleotides: TGTGCCTGGAGTGTAGGGGGGGCCAACACTGAAGCTTTCTTT.

The table lists this clonotype with a count of one. The genes are TRBV12-5 and TRBJ2-1; 8 bases agree with TRBD2. Germline V gene data show CDR1 as LGHNT and CDR2 as FRNRAP. This CDR3 spans 15 amino acids. Unmatched junction bases numbered 3, after V lost 2 bases and J lost 3 bases. CDR3 sequence: CASGLWAGGYNEQFF. The CDR3 DNA reads TGTGCTAGTGGTTTGTGGGCGGGGGGCTACAATGAGCAGTTCTTC.

This clonotype was detected only a few times. The chain is built from TRBV20-1 and TRBJ2-1; D may be TRBD1 or TRBD2 (5 bases each). Trimming took off 6 bases at V and 10 bases at J, with 22 bases between the two ends. The CDR3 is 14 amino acids. Germline CDR1 reads DFQATT; CDR2 reads SNEGSKA (reference sequence). The CDR3 coding sequence is TGCAGTGCACGCTTCGCCGGGCCAGAGGGGGAGCAGTTCTTC. It yields the protein CSARFAGPEGEQFF.

The chain uses TRBV2 and TRBJ1-1; possible D gene TRBD1, 5 bases. CDR1 SNHLY and CDR2 FYNNEI come from the germline V gene. V was cut by 2 bases and J by 11 bases, with 12 bases left in between. The CDR3 has 12 amino acids. The CDR3 DNA reads TGTGCCAGCAGTGAAAGGGGCTACAGGGCTTTCTTT. Its translation: CASSERGYRAFF.

V and J are TRBV4-1 and TRBJ1-5; D uncertain. The CDR3 sequence is 14 residues long. Between the trimmed V and J ends, which lost 0 bases and 3 bases, there was a span of 6 bases. Germline lookup yields CDR1 MGHRA and CDR2 YSYEKL. Here the CDR3 reads CASSQDSPNQPQHF. The CDR3 nucleotides read TGCGCCAGCAGCCAAGATAGTCCCAATCAGCCCCAGCATTTT.